Listed below are T cell receptor beta chains from one sample, sequenced in a study of cytomegalovirus exposure and HLA in healthy donors. Produced via immunoSEQ multiplex PCR; TCRdb's table is partial and in-frame only. The sample has around 200,000 clones; about 80% are singletons. The sequenced sample was PBMCs. The source of these receptors is a woman in her forties or fifties in good health and CMV-seropositive. Each CDR3 is given with its conserved first and last residue. The D gene is left open where the match is weak. Size is omitted from some rows. Given values are once, few, many or a class for expanded clones.

clone_size,v_call,j_call,d_call,cdr3_nt,cdr3_aa
NA,TRBV6-1,TRBJ2-7,TRBD1,TGTGCCAGCAGTGAATGGGACAGGGGCTACGAGCAGTACTTC,CASSEWDRGYEQYF
NA,TRBV2,TRBJ1-5,NA,TGTGCCAGCAGTGACAGAATCTATCAGCCCCAGCATTTT,CASSDRIYQPQHF
NA,TRBV5-1,TRBJ2-3,NA,TGCGCCAGCAGCTTGACGGGGAGGTGGGATACGCAGTATTTT,CASSLTGRWDTQYF
NA,TRBV29-1,TRBJ1-1,NA,TGCAGCGTTGTTCGGGGTAGGAACACTGAAGCTTTCTTT,CSVVRGRNTEAFF
few,TRBV6-1,TRBJ1-4,TRBD1,TGTGCCAGCAGTGAAGTGGTAGGGGGCGGTGAAAAACTGTTTTTT,CASSEVVGGGEKLFF
NA,TRBV7-2,TRBJ2-5,TRBD2,TGTGCCAGCAGCCCTGGGGGGGATAAAGAGACCCAGTACTTC,CASSPGGDKETQYF
few,TRBV4-1,TRBJ2-5,NA,TGCGCCAGCAGCCCGACACCTTCCCAAGAGACCCAGTACTTC,CASSPTPSQETQYF
NA,TRBV27,TRBJ1-2,NA,TGTGCCAGCAGCCAACGGGAGGGGGACTCGTATGGCTACACCTTC,CASSQREGDSYGYTF
few,TRBV10-3,TRBJ1-1,TRBD1,TGTGCCATCAGTCCGGGACAGGGGCTGAACACTGAAGCTTTCTTT,CAISPGQGLNTEAFF
NA,TRBV6-1,TRBJ2-1,TRBD1,TGTGCCAGCAGGGAGGGACAGGGGGACAATCTGCAGTTCTTC,CASREGQGDNLQFF
NA,TRBV5-3,TRBJ1-5,NA,TGTGCCAGAAGCCCCAGCGGCGTCTATGAGCCCCAGCATTTT,CARSPSGVYEPQHF
once,TRBV7-9,TRBJ2-3,TRBD2,TGTGCCAGCAGCCGACGAGCCGGGGGGGAAACTAGCACAGATACGCAGTATTTT,CASSRRAGGETSTDTQYF
NA,TRBV7-9,TRBJ1-1,NA,TGTGCCAGCAGCTCCCAGATAACGAACACTGAAGCTTTCTTT,CASSSQITNTEAFF
NA,TRBV10-1,TRBJ2-1,TRBD2,TGCGCCAGCAGTGAGAAACTAGCGGGGTTCTACAATGAGCAGTTCTTC,CASSEKLAGFYNEQFF
few,TRBV5-6,TRBJ2-7,TRBD1,TGTGCCAGCGGCTGGCACAGGACAGGCTCCCACGAGCAGTACTTC,CASGWHRTGSHEQYF
NA,TRBV11-2,TRBJ2-1,NA,TGTGCCAGCAGCTTAGTTAGTTCTTATGAGCAGTTCTTC,CASSLVSSYEQFF
NA,TRBV28,TRBJ1-2,TRBD1,TGTGCCAGCAGTTCCACCGGGACAGGGGGCGCCAACCTTAACTATGGCTACACCTTC,CASSSTGTGGANLNYGYTF
NA,TRBV19,TRBJ1-2,NA,TGTGCCAGTGTGTCCCTCTATGGCTACACCTTC,CASVSLYGYTF
NA,TRBV10-3,TRBJ2-7,TRBD2,TGTGCCATCAGTGCGGGGACTAGCGGGGGCCGTAGCTCCTACGAGCAGTACTTC,CAISAGTSGGRSSYEQYF
NA,TRBV10-3,TRBJ1-5,NA,TGTGCCATCGGACAGTCCGACAATCAGCCCCAGCATTTT,CAIGQSDNQPQHF
few,TRBV6-1,TRBJ2-7,NA,TGTGCCAGCAGTCGCCAGGGCTACGAGCAGTACTTC,CASSRQGYEQYF
NA,TRBV27,TRBJ2-7,NA,TGTGCCAGCAGTCTCAGGGGCGCCAGGTACGAGCAGTACTTC,CASSLRGARYEQYF
NA,TRBV7-9,TRBJ1-1,NA,TGTGCCAGCAGCGACGGCGGGCCCCTGAACACTGAAGCTTTCTTT,CASSDGGPLNTEAFF
NA,TRBV7-8,TRBJ2-5,NA,TGTGCCAGCAGCTTACAGGGAATCCAAGAGACCCAGTACTTC,CASSLQGIQETQYF
once,TRBV7-9,TRBJ2-7,TRBD2,TGTGCCAGCAGCTTTTCCGGGGGGATGAACGAGCAGTACTTC,CASSFSGGMNEQYF
NA,TRBV28,TRBJ1-6,TRBD1,TGTGCCAGTAATCCAACGGGGACAGGTGGAGATTCACCCCTCCACTTT,CASNPTGTGGDSPLHF